This TCR beta chain was recorded in a study of blood T cell repertoires in COVID-19. Study-wide background: Italy, Spain and the United States were the sources of the convalescent and acute COVID-19 samples.

Those enrolled in Seattle joined during active infection and were followed longitudinally afterward. Only in-frame clones appear in the TCRdb table, and some are missing; sequencing was by immunoSEQ multiplex PCR. The sample shows under 200,000 clones, approximately 91% of them seen only once. The CDR3 contains 15 residues. V was pared by 6 bases and J by 2 bases, with 11 bases between. The germline CDR1 and CDR2 sequences are SGHAT and FQNNGV. The chain recombines TRBV11-2 with TRBJ2-6, with a tentative D call TRBD1 (6 bases). The material sequenced was peripheral blood. The TCR comes from a man aged 18 to 35 with COVID-19, enrolled during active disease. The CDR3 loop reads CASRPPGAGANVLTF. The DNA of the CDR3 is TGTGCCAGCAGACCCCCAGGGGCTGGGGCCAACGTCCTGACTTTC.